This entry is about one T cell receptor (beta chain). The data derive from a study of blood T cell repertoires in COVID-19. TCRdb's table, derived via immunoSEQ multiplex PCR, lists solely in-frame clones and lacks some. The sample includes around 140,000 clones, approximately 88% of them seen just once. Losses at the gene ends were 6 bases for V and 7 bases for J; bases not matched to a gene: 7. The CDR3 has 13 amino acids. Germline V lookup: CDR1 MNHEY, CDR2 SVGAGI. The clonotype originates from a man aged 70-80 years with active COVID-19. The sample taken for sequencing was peripheral blood. V and J are TRBV6-5 and TRBJ2-7, with 9 bases aligning to TRBD1. Written as DNA, the CDR3 is TGTGCCAGCAGCCGGACAGGGGCGAGGGAGCAGTACTTC. Translating gives CASSRTGAREQYF.